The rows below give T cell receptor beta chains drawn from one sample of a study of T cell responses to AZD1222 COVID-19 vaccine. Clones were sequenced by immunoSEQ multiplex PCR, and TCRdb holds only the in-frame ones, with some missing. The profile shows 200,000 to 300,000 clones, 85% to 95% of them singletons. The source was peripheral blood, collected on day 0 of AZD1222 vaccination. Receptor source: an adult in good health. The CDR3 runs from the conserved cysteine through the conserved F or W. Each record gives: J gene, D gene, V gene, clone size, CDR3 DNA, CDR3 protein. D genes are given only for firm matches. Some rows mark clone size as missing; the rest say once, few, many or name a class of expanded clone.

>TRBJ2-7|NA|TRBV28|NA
TGTGCCAGCACTCTTGGGGCGGATCCCTACGAGCAGTACTTC
CASTLGADPYEQYF
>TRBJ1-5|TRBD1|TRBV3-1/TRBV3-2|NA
TGTGCCAGCAGCCTGGGACAGGGGATTCAGCCCCAGCATTTT
CASSLGQGIQPQHF
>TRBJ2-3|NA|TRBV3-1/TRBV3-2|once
TGTGCCAGCAGCCAAGTCCGGAATACGCAGTATTTT
CASSQVRNTQYF
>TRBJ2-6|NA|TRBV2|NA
TGTGCCAGCGGGGCAGACGGGGCCAACGTCCTGACTTTC
CASGADGANVLTF
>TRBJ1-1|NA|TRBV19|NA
TGTGCCAGTAGTACTGGAGGGGTGATGAACACTGAAGCTTTCTTT
CASSTGGVMNTEAFF
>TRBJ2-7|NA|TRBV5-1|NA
TGCGCCAGCAGCCTCGGACAGGGGACTAGGGAGCAGTACTTC
CASSLGQGTREQYF
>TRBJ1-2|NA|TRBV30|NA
TGTGCCTGGAGGGCTGACAGGCTTTATGGCTACACCTTC
CAWRADRLYGYTF
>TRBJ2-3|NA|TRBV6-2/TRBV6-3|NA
TGTGCCAGCAGTTACTCGGGAGATACGCAGTATTTT
CASSYSGDTQYF
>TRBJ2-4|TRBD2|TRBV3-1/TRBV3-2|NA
TGTGCCAGCAGCGGGAGGGGTGGTGCCAAAAACATTCAGTACTTC
CASSGRGGAKNIQYF
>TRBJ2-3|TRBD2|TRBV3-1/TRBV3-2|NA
TGTGCCAGCAGCGCCGGACTAGCGGGGGTCGTCGATACGCAGTATTTT
CASSAGLAGVVDTQYF
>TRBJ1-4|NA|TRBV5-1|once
TGCGCCAGCAGCTTGACAGGATGGCAGAAAGACGAAAAACTGTTTTTT
CASSLTGWQKDEKLFF
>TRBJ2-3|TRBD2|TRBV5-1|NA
TGCGCCAGCAGCTTCGGGACTAGCGGCACAGATACGCAGTATTTT
CASSFGTSGTDTQYF
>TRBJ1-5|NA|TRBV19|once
TGTGCCAGTAGTCCTTCGGGTGCTCAGCCCCAGCATTTT
CASSPSGAQPQHF
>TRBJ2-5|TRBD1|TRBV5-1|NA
TGCGCCAGCAGTCAGCAGGGGGCCGAGGAGACCCAGTACTTC
CASSQQGAEETQYF
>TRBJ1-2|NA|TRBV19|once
TGTGCCAGTAGTATTGGACGAGGCTACACCTTC
CASSIGRGYTF
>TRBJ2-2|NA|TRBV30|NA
TGTGCCTGGAGTGTACTACTGGTCGGGGAGCTGTTTTTT
CAWSVLLVGELFF
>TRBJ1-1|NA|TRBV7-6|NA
TGTGCCAGCAGCTTAGTAGTCGGCGGGAGAGGATCCATTGAAGCTTTCTTT
CASSLVVGGRGSIEAFF
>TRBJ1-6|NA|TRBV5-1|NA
TGCGCCAGCAGCTCCGCCGAAGGCCCGTCACCCCTCCACTTT
CASSSAEGPSPLHF
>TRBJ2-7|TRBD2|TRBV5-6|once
TGTGCCAGCAGCTTGGGCGGGGGGGTCGGCTACGAGCAGTACTTC
CASSLGGGVGYEQYF
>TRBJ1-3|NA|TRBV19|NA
TGTGCCAGTAGTCCCGTACGGAGCTCTGGAAACACCATATATTTT
CASSPVRSSGNTIYF
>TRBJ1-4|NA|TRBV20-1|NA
TGCAGTGCTAGAAGGGAAAAACTGTTTTTT
CSARREKLFF
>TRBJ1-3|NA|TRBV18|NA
TGTGCCAGCTCACCCAAGGCGGGGGTCACAAACACCATATATTTT
CASSPKAGVTNTIYF
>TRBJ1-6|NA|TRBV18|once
TGTGCCAGCTCACCACAGGATTCCTATAATTCACCCCTCCACTTT
CASSPQDSYNSPLHF
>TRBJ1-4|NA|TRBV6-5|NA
TGTGCCAGCAGTTACTCGACAGCCCTTAATGAAAAACTGTTTTTT
CASSYSTALNEKLFF
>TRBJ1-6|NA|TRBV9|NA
TGTGCCAGCAGCGTAGTTTCAGGGTCCCCCTATAATTCACCCCTCCACTTT
CASSVVSGSPYNSPLHF
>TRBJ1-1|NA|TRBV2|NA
TGTGCCAGCAGCCGCGGGTCGGCCACTGAAGCTTTCTTT
CASSRGSATEAFF
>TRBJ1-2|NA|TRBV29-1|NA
TGCAGCGTCATACCTACGGGGACCTATGGCTACACCTTC
CSVIPTGTYGYTF
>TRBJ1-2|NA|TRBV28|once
TGTGCCAGCAGTCCCTCCTACTGGGGAGGCTATGGCTACACCTTC
CASSPSYWGGYGYTF
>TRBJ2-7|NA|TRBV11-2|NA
TGTGCCAGCAGCTTTAGTCGGCGGGACCACGAGCAGTACTTC
CASSFSRRDHEQYF
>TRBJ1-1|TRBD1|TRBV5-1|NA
TGCGCCAGCAGCTTGGTTGTGGCAGGGGGCGCCGTCATGAACACTGAAGCTTTCTTT
CASSLVVAGGAVMNTEAFF
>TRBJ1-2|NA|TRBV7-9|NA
TGTGCCAGCAGCTTAACCGGACCTTCGGGCTACACCTTC
CASSLTGPSGYTF
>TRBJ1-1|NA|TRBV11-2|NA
TGTGCCAGCAGCTTAGTCCCTACCAGGGCGAAAAACACTGAAGCTTTCTTT
CASSLVPTRAKNTEAFF
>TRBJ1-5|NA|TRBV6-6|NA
TGTGCCAGCAGTCTCTCCAGGACAGAAAACAATCAGCCCCAGCATTTT
CASSLSRTENNQPQHF
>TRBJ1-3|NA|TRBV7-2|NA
TGTGCCAGCAGCTTAGCGCACGGAAACACCATATATTTT
CASSLAHGNTIYF
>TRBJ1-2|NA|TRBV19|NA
TGTGCCAGTAGTATAGGGACCAACTATGGCTACACCTTC
CASSIGTNYGYTF
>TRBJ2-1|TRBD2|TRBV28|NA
TGTGCCAGCACCTTGGGCGGGAGGGCCACGTATGAGCAGTTCTTC
CASTLGGRATYEQFF
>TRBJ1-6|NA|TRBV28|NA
TGTGCCAGCCTTACGAGCTCCTATAATTCACCCCTCCACTTT
CASLTSSYNSPLHF
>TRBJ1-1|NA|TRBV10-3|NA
TGTGCCATCAGTGATGCTGGCAGGGAGGACACTGAAGCTTTCTTT
CAISDAGREDTEAFF
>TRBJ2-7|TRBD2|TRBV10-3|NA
TGTGCCATCAAGGGACTAGCGGGAGAAGGCTACGAGCAGTACTTC
CAIKGLAGEGYEQYF
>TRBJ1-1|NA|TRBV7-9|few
TGTGCCAGCAGGCAGGAGAACACTGAAGCTTTCTTT
CASRQENTEAFF
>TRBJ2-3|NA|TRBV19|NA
TGTGCCAGAACGGGCCTCCTGAGCACAGATACGCAGTATTTT
CARTGLLSTDTQYF
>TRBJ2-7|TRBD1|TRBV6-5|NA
TGTGCCAGCAGGGCGGGGACAGGGGAGGTGTACGAGCAGTACTTC
CASRAGTGEVYEQYF
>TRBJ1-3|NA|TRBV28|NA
TGTGCCAGCAGTCAGCCGGGGACCCGGGCCTCTGGAAACACCATATATTTT
CASSQPGTRASGNTIYF
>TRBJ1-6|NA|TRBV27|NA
TGTGCCAGCAGTTTAATGGGTACCAATTCACCCCTCCACTTT
CASSLMGTNSPLHF
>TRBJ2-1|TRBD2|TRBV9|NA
TGTGCCAGCAGCGTAGCTACTAGCGGGCTGTTTAATGAGCAGTTCTTC
CASSVATSGLFNEQFF
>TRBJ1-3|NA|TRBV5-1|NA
TGCGCCAGCAGCCCGACGTGGTCTACAGCTGGAAACACCATATATTTT
CASSPTWSTAGNTIYF
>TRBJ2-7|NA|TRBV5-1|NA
TGCGCCAGCAGCCTATCCGGGACGCCCTACGAGCAGTACTTC
CASSLSGTPYEQYF
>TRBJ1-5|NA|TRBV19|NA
TGTGCCAGTAGGGGGGCGGCCGGGGGCAATCAGCCCCAGCATTTT
CASRGAAGGNQPQHF
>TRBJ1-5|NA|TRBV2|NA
TGTGCCAGCAGTGAACGGGGAAGGGATCAGCCCCAGCATTTT
CASSERGRDQPQHF
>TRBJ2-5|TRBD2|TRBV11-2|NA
TGTGCCAGCAGCGATCTAGCGGGAAGGGAGACCCAGTACTTC
CASSDLAGRETQYF
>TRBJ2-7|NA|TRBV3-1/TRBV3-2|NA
TGTGCCAGCAGCCAAAATGGAGTTTACGAGCAGTACTTC
CASSQNGVYEQYF
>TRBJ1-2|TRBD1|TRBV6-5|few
TGTGCCAGCAGTTACCTGGGACAGAGCTATGGCTACACCTTC
CASSYLGQSYGYTF
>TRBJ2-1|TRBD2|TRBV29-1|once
TGCAGCGTTGAGGCTAGCGGGAGTCATGAGCAGTTCTTC
CSVEASGSHEQFF
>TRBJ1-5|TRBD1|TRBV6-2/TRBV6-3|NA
TGTGCCAGCAGTTACGGGACAGGGGGCAATCAGCCCCAGCATTTT
CASSYGTGGNQPQHF
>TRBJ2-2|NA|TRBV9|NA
TGTGCCAGCACCCGTACAGGGACCGGGGAGCTGTTTTTT
CASTRTGTGELFF